The next 2 T cell receptor beta chains were all read from a single sample in a study of T cell responses to AZD1222 COVID-19 vaccine. Assay used: immunoSEQ multiplex PCR; TCRdb lists only in-frame clones, some missing. The sample contains 75,000 to 85,000 clones, roughly nine tenths of which appear only once. This sample comprised peripheral blood, obtained on day 0 of AZD1222 vaccination. Receptors were obtained from an adult in good health.

This rearrangement joins TRBV3-1 (or the pseudogene TRBV3-2) to TRBJ1-6, with TRBD1 identical over 7 bases. V lost 4 bases, J lost 7 bases, and 7 bases stayed unmatched. Germline V lookup: CDR1 LGHDT, CDR2 YNNKEL (reference sequence). The CDR3 spans 15 residues. CDR3 coding DNA: TGTGCCAGCAGCCTGCTGACAGGGACAAATTCACCCCTCCACTTT. As protein: CASSLLTGTNSPLHF.

The table lists this clone with a count of one. The junction differs from germline at one of its ends, possibly a read error. The V call is TRBV30, the J call TRBJ1-2; D gene ambiguous. The CDR3 totals 11 residues. In germline, CDR1 is GTSNPN, CDR2 SVGIG (reference sequence). The CDR3 region is CAWSVGVTVFF. The CDR3 DNA reads TGTGCCTGGAGTGTGGGTGTTACGGTGTTCTTC.